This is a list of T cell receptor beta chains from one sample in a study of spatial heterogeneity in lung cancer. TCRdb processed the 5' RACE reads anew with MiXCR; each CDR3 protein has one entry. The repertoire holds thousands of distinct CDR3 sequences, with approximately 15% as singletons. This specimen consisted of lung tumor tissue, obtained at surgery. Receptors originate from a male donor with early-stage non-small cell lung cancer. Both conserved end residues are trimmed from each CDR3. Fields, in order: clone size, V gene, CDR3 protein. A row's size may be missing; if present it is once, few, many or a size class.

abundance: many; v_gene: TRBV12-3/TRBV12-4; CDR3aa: ASSLRQGEAF
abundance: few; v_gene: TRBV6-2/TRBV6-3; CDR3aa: ASSYNSGRAADVSEQY
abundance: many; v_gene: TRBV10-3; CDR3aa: AISAQGLAKTYEQY
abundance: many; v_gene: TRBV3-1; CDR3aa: ASSSVGRGTEAF
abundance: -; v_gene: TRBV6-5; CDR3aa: ASSRGAELNYGYT
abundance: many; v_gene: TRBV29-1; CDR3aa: SVEPGAGSTDTQY
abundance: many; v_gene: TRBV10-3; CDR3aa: AISSGQGMSNQPQH
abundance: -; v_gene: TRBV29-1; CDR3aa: SVEWGSYEQY
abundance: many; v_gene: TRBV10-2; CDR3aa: ASSDMGTPYEQY
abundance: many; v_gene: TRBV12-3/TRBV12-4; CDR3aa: ASSPRDGNEKLF
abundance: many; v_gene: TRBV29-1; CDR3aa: SVRGLGDEQF
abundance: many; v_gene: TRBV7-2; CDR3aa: ASSSPPGQDHSPLH
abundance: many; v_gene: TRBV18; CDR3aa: ASSPGLGSTDTQY
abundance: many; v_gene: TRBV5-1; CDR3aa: ASSLVGVPDTQY
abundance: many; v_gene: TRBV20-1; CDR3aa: SARDAARQETQY